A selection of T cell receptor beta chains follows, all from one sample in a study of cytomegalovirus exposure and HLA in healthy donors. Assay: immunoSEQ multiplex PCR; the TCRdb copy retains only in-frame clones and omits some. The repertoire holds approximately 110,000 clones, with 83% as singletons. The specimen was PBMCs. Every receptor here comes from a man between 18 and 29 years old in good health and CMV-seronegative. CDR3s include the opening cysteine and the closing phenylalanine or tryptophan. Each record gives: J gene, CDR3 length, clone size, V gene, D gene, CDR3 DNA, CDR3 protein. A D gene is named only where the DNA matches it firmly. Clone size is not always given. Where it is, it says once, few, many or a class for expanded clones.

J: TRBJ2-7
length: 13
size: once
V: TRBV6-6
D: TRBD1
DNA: TGTGCCAGCAGTTACCCGGACAGGAACGAGCAGTACTTC
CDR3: CASSYPDRNEQYF

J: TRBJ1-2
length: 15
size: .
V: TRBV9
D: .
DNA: TGTGCCAGCAGCGGACGGGACATCTTCGGGAAAGGCTACACCTTC
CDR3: CASSGRDIFGKGYTF

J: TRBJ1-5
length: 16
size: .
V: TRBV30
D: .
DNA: TGTGCCTGGAGTGTAGGACTACGGCAAGGAGGACAGCCCCAGCATTTT
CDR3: CAWSVGLRQGGQPQHF

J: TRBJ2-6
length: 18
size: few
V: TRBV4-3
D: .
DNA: TGCGCCAGCAGCCACAGCACCCAGGGTTCCTCTGGGGCCAACGTCCTGACTTTC
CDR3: CASSHSTQGSSGANVLTF

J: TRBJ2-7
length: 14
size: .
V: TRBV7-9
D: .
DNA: TGTGCCAGCAGCCGGGGTAGCGGCTCCTACGAGCAGTACTTC
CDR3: CASSRGSGSYEQYF

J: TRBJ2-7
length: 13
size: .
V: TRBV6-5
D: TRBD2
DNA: TGTGCCACCCGCACGGGAGGGTCCGACGAGCAGTACTTC
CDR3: CATRTGGSDEQYF

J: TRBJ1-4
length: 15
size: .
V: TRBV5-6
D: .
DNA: TGTGCCAGCAGCCAACGATACTCAACTAATGAAAAACTGTTTTTT
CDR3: CASSQRYSTNEKLFF

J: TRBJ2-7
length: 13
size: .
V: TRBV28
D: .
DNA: TGTGCCAGTAGCAGGGACATTACCGGGGAGCAGTACTTC
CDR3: CASSRDITGEQYF

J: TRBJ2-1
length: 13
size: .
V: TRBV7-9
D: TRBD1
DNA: TGTGCCAGCAGCCACCTCAGGGGGCATGAGCAGTTCTTC
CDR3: CASSHLRGHEQFF

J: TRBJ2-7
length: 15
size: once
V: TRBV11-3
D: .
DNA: TGTGCCAGCAGCTTAGATCCGGCGGGTCCCTACGAGCAGTACTTC
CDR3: CASSLDPAGPYEQYF

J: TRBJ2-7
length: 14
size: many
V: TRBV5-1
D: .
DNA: TGCGCCAGCAGCTTGGCAGGCAGCTCCTACGAGCAGTACTTC
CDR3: CASSLAGSSYEQYF

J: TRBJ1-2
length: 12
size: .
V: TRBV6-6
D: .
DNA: TGTGCCAGCAGACCTGACTCGTATGGCTACACCTTC
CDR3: CASRPDSYGYTF

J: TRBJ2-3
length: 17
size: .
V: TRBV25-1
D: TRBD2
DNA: TGTGCCAGCAGTGAGCTACGACTAGCGGGAGTGGGAGATACGCAGTATTTT
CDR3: CASSELRLAGVGDTQYF

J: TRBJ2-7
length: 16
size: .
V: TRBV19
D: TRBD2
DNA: TGTGCCAGTAGTACCCTTCGAACTAGCGGGACCCACGAGCAGTACTTC
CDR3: CASSTLRTSGTHEQYF

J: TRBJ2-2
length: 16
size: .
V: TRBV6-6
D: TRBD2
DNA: TGTGCCAGCAGTTACGTACTAGCGGGAGAAATCGGGGAGCTGTTTTTT
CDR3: CASSYVLAGEIGELFF

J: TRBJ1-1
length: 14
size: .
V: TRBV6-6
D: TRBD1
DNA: TGTGCCAGCAGTTACCAGGGGGCGCGCACTGAAGCTTTCTTT
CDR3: CASSYQGARTEAFF

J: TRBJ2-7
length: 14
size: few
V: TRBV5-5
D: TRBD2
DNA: TGTGCCAGCAGCCCCTCAACTAGCGGGTACGAGCAGTACTTC
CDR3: CASSPSTSGYEQYF

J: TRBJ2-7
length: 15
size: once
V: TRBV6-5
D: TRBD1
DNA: TGTGCCAGCAGTTACCGGGGACAGGGAAAAAACGAGCAGTACTTC
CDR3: CASSYRGQGKNEQYF

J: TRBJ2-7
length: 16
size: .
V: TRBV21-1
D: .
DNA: TGTGCCAGCAGCAAAGGGGGAACTAGCGGGAGCTACGAGCAGTACTTC
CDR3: CASSKGGTSGSYEQYF

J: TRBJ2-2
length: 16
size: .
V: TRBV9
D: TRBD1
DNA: TGTGCCAGCAGCGCCGACGGGACAGGGACCGCCGGGGAGCTGTTTTTT
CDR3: CASSADGTGTAGELFF

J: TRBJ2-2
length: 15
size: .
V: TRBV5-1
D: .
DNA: TGCGCCAGCAGCTTAGGGACTTCGAACACCGGGGAGCTGTTTTTT
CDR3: CASSLGTSNTGELFF

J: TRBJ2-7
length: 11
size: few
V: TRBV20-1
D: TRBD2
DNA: TGCAGTGCTGAGCGGGAGATGCGGCAGTACTTC
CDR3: CSAEREMRQYF

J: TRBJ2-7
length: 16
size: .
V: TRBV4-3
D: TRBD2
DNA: TGCGCCAGCAGCCAAGGGACTAGCGGGAGTTCCCACGAGCAGTACTTC
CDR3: CASSQGTSGSSHEQYF

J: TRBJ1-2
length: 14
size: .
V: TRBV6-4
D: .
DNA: TGTGCCAGCAGTGACTCAGTGGGAGACTATGGCTACACCTTC
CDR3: CASSDSVGDYGYTF

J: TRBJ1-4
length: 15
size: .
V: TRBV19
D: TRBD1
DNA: TGTGCCAGTAGTATTAGGGGACAGGGTGTTGAAAAACTGTTTTTT
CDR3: CASSIRGQGVEKLFF

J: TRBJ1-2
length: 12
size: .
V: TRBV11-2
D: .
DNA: TGTGCCAGCAGCTTTCAGGGATGGGGCTACACCTTC
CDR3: CASSFQGWGYTF

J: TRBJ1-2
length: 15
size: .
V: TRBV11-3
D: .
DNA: TGTGCCAGCAGCTTTCTTATCCAGGGGAACTATGGCTACACCTTC
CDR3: CASSFLIQGNYGYTF